This T cell receptor beta chain was sequenced for a study of shared clonotypes between healthy human individuals. Libraries were prepared by immunoSEQ multiplex PCR; TCRdb keeps only in-frame clonotypes and omits some of them. The repertoire holds roughly 760,000 clones, around 72% seen once, with 1.5% to 2% in the top ten. V shed 2 bases and J shed 0 bases, with 16 bases lying between them. The CDR3 contains 18 residues. The germline V gene has CDR1 KGHSH and CDR2 LQKENI. J is TRBJ1-4 and V is TRBV18; possibly TRBD1 for D (5 bases). The sequence was collected from a young woman in good health. Sequencing input: memory CD4+ T cells sorted from blood. Subset specified: CD45RA-negative fraction. CDR3 nucleotides: TGTGCCAGCTCACCAGCCACAGGTTCTGGGGCAACTAATGAAAAACTGTTTTTT. This gives the protein CASSPATGSGATNEKLFF.